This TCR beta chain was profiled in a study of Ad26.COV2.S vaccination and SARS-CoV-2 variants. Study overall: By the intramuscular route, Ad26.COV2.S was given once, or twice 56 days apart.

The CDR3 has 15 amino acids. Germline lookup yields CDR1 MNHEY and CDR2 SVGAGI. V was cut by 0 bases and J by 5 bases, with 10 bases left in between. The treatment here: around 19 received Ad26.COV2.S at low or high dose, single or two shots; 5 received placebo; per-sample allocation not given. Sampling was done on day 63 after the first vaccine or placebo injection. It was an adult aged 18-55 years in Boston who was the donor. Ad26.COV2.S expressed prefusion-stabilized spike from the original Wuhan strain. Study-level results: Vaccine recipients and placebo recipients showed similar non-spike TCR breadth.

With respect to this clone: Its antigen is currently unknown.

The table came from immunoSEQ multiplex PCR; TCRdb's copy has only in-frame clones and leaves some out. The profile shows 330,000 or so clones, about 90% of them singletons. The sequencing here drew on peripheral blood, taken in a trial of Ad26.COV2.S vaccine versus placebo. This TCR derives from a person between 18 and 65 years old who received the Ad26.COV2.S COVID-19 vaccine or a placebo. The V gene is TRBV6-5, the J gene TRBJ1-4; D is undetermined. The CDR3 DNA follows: TGTGCCAGCAGTTACTCGGTTGGGGAGAATGAAAAACTGTTTTTT. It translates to CASSYSVGENEKLFF.